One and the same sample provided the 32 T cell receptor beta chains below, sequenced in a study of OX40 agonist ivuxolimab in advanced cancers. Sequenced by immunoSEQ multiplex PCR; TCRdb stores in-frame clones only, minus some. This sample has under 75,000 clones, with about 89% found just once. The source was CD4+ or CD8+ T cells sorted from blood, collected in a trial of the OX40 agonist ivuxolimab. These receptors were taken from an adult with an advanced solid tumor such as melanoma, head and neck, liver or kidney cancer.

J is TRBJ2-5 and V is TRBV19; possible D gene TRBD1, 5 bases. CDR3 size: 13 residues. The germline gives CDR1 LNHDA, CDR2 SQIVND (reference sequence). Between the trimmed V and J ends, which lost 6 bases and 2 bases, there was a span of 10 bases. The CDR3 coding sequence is TGTGCCAGTAGCCAGGGTCGGCAAGAGACCCAGTACTTC. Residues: CASSQGRQETQYF.

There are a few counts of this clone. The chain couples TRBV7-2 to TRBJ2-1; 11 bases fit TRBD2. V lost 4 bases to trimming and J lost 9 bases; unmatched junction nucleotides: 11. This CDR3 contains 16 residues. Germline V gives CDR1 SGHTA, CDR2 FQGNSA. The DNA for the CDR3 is TGTGCCAGCAGCTCTGCCCTACTAGCGGGGGCTAGTGAGCAGTTCTTC. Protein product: CASSSALLAGASEQFF.

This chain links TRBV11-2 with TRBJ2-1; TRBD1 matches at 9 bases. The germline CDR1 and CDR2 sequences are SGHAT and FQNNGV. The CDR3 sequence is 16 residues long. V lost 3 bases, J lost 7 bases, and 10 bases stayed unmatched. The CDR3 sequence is CASSLLSGTGSNEQFF. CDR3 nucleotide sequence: TGTGCCAGCAGCTTGTTAAGTGGGACAGGGTCTAATGAGCAGTTCTTC.

The CDR3 nucleotides read TGTGCCAGCAGTTTTCTTAATCAGCCCCAGCATTTT. This sequence encodes CASSFLNQPQHF. V gene TRBV27 combines with J gene TRBJ1-5; the D is unclear. The CDR3 covers 12 residues. CDR1 and CDR2 from the germline V gene are MNHEY and SMNVEV (reference sequence). Trimming took 3 bases from V and 4 from J, leaving 4 bases between them.

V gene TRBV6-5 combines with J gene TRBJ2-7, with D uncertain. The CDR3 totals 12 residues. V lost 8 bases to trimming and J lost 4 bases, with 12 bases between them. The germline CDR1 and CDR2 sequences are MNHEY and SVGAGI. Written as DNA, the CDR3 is TGTGCCAGCGGATCATTACCGTACGAGCAGTACTTC. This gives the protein CASGSLPYEQYF.

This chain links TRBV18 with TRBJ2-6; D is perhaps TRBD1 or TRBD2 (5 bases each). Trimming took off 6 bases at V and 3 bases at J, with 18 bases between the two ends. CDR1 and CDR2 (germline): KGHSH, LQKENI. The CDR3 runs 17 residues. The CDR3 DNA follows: TGTGCCAGCTCGAGGGGAGTAACAGGATGTGGGGCCAACGTCCTGACTTTC. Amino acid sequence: CASSRGVTGCGANVLTF.

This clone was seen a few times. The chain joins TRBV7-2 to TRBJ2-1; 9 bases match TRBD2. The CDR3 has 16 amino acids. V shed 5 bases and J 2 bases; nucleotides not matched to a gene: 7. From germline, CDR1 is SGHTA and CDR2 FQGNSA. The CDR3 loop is CASSLYSGSAYNEQFF. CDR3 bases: TGTGCCAGCAGCCTTTATAGCGGGAGTGCCTACAATGAGCAGTTCTTC.

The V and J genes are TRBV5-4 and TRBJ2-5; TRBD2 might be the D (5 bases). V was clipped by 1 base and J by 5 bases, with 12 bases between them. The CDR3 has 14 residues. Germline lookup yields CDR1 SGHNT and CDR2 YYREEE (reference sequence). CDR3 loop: CASSLLRPGETQYF. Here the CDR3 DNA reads TGTGCCAGCAGCTTGTTAAGGCCGGGGGAGACCCAGTACTTC.

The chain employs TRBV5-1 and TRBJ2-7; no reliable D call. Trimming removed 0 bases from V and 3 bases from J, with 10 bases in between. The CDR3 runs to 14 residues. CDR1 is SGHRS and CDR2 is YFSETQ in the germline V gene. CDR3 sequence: CASSLDGGGYEQYF. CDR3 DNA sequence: TGCGCCAGCAGCTTGGACGGCGGCGGCTACGAGCAGTACTTC. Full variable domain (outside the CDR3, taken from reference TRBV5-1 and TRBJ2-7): KAGVTQTPRYLIKTRGQQVTLSCSPISGHRSVSWYQQTPGQGLQFLFEYFSETQRNKGNFPGRFSGRQFSNSRSEMNVSTLELGDSALYLCASSLDGGGYEQYFGPGTRLTVT.

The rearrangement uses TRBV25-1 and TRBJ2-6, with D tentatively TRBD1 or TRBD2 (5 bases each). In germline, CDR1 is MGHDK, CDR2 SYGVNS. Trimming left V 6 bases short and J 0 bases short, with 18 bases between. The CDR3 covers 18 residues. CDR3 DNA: TGTGCCAGCAGGGACTCCGGGACCCCTAGCTCTGGGGCCAACGTCCTGACTTTC. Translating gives CASRDSGTPSSGANVLTF.

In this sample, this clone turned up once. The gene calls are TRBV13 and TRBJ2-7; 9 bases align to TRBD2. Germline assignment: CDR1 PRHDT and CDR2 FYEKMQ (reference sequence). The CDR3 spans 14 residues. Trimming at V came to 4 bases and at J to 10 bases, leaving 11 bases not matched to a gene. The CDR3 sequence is CASSSTLAGPAQYF. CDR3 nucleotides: TGTGCCAGCAGCTCAACCCTAGCGGGGCCCGCCCAGTACTTC.

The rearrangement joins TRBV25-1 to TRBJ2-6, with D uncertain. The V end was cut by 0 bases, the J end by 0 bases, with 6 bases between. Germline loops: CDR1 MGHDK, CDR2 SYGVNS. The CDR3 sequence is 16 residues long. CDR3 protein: CASSEYDLSGANVLTF. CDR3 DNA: TGTGCCAGCAGTGAATATGACCTCTCTGGGGCCAACGTCCTGACTTTC. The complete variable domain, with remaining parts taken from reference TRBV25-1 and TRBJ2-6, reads EADIYQTPRYLVIGTGKKITLECSQTMGHDKMYWYQQDPGMELHLIHYSYGVNSTEKGDLSSESTVSRIRTEHFPLTLESARPSHTSQYLCASSEYDLSGANVLTFGAGSRLTVL.

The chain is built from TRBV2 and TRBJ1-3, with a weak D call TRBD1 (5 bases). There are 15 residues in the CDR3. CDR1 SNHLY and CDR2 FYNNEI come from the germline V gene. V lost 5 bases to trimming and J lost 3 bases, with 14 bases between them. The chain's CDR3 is CASSPGRGGGNTIYF. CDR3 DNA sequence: TGTGCCAGCAGTCCGGGGAGGGGTGGTGGAAACACCATATATTTT.

CDR3 bases: TGTGCCAGCAGTTTATCCCAGGGTGCCGGGGAGCTGTTTTTT. Its translation: CASSLSQGAGELFF. The chain joins TRBV27 to TRBJ2-2, with D perhaps TRBD1 (5 bases). Germline assignment: CDR1 MNHEY and CDR2 SMNVEV (reference sequence). V was cut by 0 bases and J by 6 bases, with 8 bases left in between. The CDR3 loop spans 14 amino acids.

CDR3 amino acids: CASSSKVGSHQPQHF. CDR3 in DNA: TGCGCCAGCAGCTCAAAGGTCGGGAGTCATCAGCCCCAGCATTTT. This chain uses TRBV5-1 with TRBJ1-5, with unresolved D. Per germline, CDR1 SGHRS and CDR2 YFSETQ. This CDR3 is 15 amino acids long. The V end was cut by 3 bases, the J end by 5 bases, with 15 bases between.

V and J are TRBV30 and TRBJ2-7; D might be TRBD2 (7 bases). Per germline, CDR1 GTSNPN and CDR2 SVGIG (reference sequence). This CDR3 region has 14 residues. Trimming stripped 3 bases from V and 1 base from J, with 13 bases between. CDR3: CAWRKAGASYEQYF. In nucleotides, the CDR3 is TGTGCCTGGAGAAAGGCGGGGGCTTCCTACGAGCAGTACTTC.

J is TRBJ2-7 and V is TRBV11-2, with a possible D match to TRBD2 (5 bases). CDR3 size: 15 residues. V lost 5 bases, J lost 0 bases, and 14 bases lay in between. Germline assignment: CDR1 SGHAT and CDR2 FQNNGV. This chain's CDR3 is CASSVEAGGSYEQYF. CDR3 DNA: TGTGCCAGCAGCGTCGAGGCAGGAGGCTCCTACGAGCAGTACTTC.

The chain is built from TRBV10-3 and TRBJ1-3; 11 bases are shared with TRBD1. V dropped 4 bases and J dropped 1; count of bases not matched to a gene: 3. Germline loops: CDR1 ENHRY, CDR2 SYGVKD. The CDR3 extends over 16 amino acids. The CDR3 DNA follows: TGTGCCATCAGTGTGGACAGGGGGCGTTCTGGAAACACCATATATTTT. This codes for CAISVDRGRSGNTIYF.

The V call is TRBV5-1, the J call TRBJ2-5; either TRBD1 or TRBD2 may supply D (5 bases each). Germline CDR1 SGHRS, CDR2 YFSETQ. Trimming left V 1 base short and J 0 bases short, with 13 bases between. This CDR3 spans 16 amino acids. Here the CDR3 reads CASSLSTGTYQETQYF. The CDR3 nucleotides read TGCGCCAGCAGCTTGTCTACGGGGACGTACCAAGAGACCCAGTACTTC.

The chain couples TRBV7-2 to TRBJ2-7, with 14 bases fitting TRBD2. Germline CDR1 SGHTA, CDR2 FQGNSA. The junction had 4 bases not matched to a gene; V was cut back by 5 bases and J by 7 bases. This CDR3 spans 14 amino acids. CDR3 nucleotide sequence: TGTGCCAGCAGCGGCGGACTAGCGGGAGGTGAGCAGTACTTC. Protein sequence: CASSGGLAGGEQYF.

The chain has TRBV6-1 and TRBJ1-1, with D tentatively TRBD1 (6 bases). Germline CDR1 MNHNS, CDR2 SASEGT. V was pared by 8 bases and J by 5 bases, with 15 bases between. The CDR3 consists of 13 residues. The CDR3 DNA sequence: TGTGCCAGCGAGAATACAGGGCAGACTGAAGCTTTCTTT. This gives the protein CASENTGQTEAFF.

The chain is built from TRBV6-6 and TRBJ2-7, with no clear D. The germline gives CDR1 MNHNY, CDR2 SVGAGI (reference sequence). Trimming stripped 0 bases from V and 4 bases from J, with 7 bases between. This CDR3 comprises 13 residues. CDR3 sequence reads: CASSYSSLYEQYF. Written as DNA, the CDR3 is TGTGCCAGCAGTTACTCGTCACTATACGAGCAGTACTTC.

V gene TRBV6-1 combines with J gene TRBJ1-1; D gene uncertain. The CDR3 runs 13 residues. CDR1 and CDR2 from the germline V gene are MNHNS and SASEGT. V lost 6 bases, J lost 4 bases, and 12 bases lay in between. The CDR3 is CASSPSGVTEAFF. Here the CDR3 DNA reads TGTGCCAGCAGCCCTTCCGGGGTCACTGAAGCTTTCTTT.

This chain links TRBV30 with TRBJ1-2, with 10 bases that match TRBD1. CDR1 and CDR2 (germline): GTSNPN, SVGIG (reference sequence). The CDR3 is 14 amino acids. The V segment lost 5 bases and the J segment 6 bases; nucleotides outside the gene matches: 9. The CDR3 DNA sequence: TGTGCCTGGTCCCCGCTCGGGACAGGGGATGGCTACACCTTC. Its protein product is CAWSPLGTGDGYTF. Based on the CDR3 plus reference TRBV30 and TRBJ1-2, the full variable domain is SQTIHQWPATLVQPVGSPLSLECTVEGTSNPNLYWYRQAAGRGLQLLFYSVGIGQISSEVPQNLSASRPQDRQFILSSKKLLLSDSGFYLCAWSPLGTGDGYTFGSGTRLTVV.

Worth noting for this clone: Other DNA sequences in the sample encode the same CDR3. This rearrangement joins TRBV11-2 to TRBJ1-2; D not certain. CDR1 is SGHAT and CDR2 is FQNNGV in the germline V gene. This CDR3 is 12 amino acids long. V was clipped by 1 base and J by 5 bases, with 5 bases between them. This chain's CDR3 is CASSLGGYGYTF. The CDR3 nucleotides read TGTGCCAGCAGCTTAGGAGGGTATGGCTACACCTTC.

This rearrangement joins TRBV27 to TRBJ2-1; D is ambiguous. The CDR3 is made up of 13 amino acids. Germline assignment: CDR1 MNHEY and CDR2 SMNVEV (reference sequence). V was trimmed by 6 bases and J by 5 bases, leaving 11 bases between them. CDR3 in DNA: TGTGCCAGCAGCCCCTTTGCGGACAATGAGCAGTTCTTC. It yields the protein CASSPFADNEQFF.

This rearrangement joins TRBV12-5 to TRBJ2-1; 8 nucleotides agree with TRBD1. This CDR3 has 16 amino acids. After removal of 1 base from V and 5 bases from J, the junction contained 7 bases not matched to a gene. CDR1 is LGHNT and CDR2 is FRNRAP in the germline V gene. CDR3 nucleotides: TGTGCTAGTGGTTTGGATCCCGGGACAGGAAACAATGAGCAGTTCTTC. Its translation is CASGLDPGTGNNEQFF.

The CDR3 region is CASSLAGYGYTF. DNA for the CDR3: TGTGCCAGCAGCTTAGCCGGCTATGGCTACACCTTC. This chain joins TRBV11-2 and TRBJ1-2; D call uncertain. Looked up from germline, CDR1 is SGHAT and CDR2 is FQNNGV. With 1 base removed from V and 4 bases from J, the gap between germline ends came to 4 bases. The length of the CDR3 is 12 residues.

The chain's CDR3 is CASSPHLFLNTEAFF. The CDR3, as DNA: TGTGCCAGCAGCCCACATCTCTTCCTGAACACTGAAGCTTTCTTT. The chain carries TRBV9 and TRBJ1-1; no clear D. CDR3 size: 15 residues. Germline V gene data show CDR1 as SGDLS and CDR2 as YYNGEE. V was shortened by 4 bases and J by 0 bases, with 13 bases between the two germline ends.

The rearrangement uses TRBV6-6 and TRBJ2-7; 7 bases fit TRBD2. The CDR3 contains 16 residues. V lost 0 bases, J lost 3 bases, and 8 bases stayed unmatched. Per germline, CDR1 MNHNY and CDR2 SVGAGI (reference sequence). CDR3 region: CASSYSGGGLGYEQYF. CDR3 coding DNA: TGTGCCAGCAGTTACTCGGGGGGAGGGTTGGGCTACGAGCAGTACTTC.

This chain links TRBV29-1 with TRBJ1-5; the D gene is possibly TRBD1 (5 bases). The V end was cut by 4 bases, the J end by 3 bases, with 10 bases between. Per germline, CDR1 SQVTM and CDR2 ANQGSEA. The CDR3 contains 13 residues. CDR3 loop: CSVGGGNNQPQHF. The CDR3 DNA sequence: TGCAGCGTTGGGGGGGGAAACAATCAGCCCCAGCATTTT. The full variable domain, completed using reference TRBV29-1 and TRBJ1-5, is SAVISQKPSRDICQRGTSLTIQCQVDSQVTMMFWYRQQPGQSLTLIATANQGSEATYESGFVIDKFPISRPNLTFSTLTVSNMSPEDSSIYLCSVGGGNNQPQHFGDGTRLSIL.

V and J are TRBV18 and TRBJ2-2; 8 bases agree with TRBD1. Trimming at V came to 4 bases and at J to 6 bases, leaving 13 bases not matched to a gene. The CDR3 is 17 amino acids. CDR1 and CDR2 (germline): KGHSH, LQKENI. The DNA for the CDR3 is TGTGCCAGCTCACAGATGCAACCAGGGGGCAGATCCGGGGAGCTGTTTTTT. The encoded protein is CASSQMQPGGRSGELFF.